This entry features one TCR beta chain sequence. Its specificity is unknown. This record comes from a study of OX40 agonist ivuxolimab in advanced cancers. The protocol was immunoSEQ multiplex PCR, while the TCRdb copy is restricted to in-frame clones and leaves out a portion. The profile covers some 34,000 clones, with about four fifths appearing a single time and roughly 13% taken by the ten largest. Germline CDR1 SGHAT, CDR2 FQDESV (reference sequence). V lost 8 bases, J lost 4 bases, and 12 bases lay in between. The length of the CDR3 is 13 residues. Whole-study results and caveats: Partial responders dosed at 0.1-3.0 mg/kg displayed clonal expansion ranking among the lowest.

This receptor was taken from an adult with an advanced solid tumor such as melanoma, head and neck, liver or kidney cancer. Sequenced here: CD4+ or CD8+ T cells sorted from blood, sampled in a trial of the OX40 agonist ivuxolimab. The chain carries TRBV11-1 and TRBJ1-3, with D tentatively TRBD1 (5 bases). The CDR3 DNA sequence: TGTGCCAGCCGATCGAAGGGGGGAAACACCATATATTTT. This encodes CASRSKGGNTIYF.